This T cell receptor beta chain appears in the sequencing data of a study of cytomegalovirus exposure and HLA in healthy donors. Study-level findings and limits: Other equally common chains were less clonally expanded than HLA-associated TCR beta chains, a later analysis showed.

As for this clone: Its target is not known.

In nominal health when sampled, donors likely had unrecorded immune exposures nonetheless. The primer mix had 60 Vbeta and 13 Jbeta primers. The data were produced by immunoSEQ multiplex PCR, yet TCRdb's version contains in-frame clones alone and is incomplete. The table lists 200,000 or so clones, about 80% of them singletons. This receptor was obtained from a woman in her thirties in good health and CMV-seronegative. The specimen sequenced was PBMCs.

The CDR3 coding sequence is TGTGCCAGCAGCTTGAACGGGATTTCCTACGAGCAGTACTTC. Amino acids: CASSLNGISYEQYF. The chain links TRBV5-6 to TRBJ2-7, with a weak D call TRBD2 (5 bases). V was clipped by 1 base and J by 1 base, with 9 bases between them. CDR3 length: 14 amino acids. Germline CDR1 is SGHDT and CDR2 is YYEEEE. Full variable domain (outside the CDR3, taken from reference TRBV5-6 and TRBJ2-7): DAGVTQSPTHLIKTRGQQVTLRCSPKSGHDTVSWYQQALGQGPQFIFQYYEEEERQRGNFPDRFSGHQFPNYSSELNVNALLLGDSALYLCASSLNGISYEQYFGPGTRLTVT.